These 26 T cell receptor beta chains were all obtained from the same sample, sequenced in a study of T-cell memory formation after mild COVID-19. TCRdb used MiXCR to reprocess the 5' RACE reads, holding one entry per CDR3 protein. The table records 140,000 or so distinct CDR3 sequences, about 19% of them present only once. The sequenced sample was PBMCs or a T cell subset sorted from them (not recorded which). These receptors originate from an adult woman who had mild COVID-19 (a few samples of this study predate the infection). Cell type and time point are not known.

The V gene is TRBV18, the J gene TRBJ2-3; tentative D call: TRBD2 (6 bases). V was trimmed by 3 bases and J by 2 bases, leaving 12 bases between them. CDR3 size: 15 residues. The germline V gene encodes CDR1 KGHSH and CDR2 LQKENI. CDR3 in amino acids: CASSPLGGATDTQYF. In nucleotides, the CDR3 is TGTGCCAGCTCACCTTTGGGAGGAGCCACAGATACGCAGTATTTT.

The gene calls are TRBV15 and TRBJ2-3, with 11 bases matching TRBD2. Germline V gene data show CDR1 as LNHNV and CDR2 as YYDKDF (reference sequence). V lost 1 base and J lost 2; bases outside the gene matches: 11. This CDR3 is built from 19 residues. CDR3 in DNA: TGTGCCACCAGCAGAGGGGATAGCGGGAGGGCCGGGGTCACAGATACGCAGTATTTT. Its translation is CATSRGDSGRAGVTDTQYF. The whole variable domain, filled in from reference TRBV15 and TRBJ2-3, reads DAMVIQNPRYQVTQFGKPVTLSCSQTLNHNVMYWYQQKSSQAPKLLFHYYDKDFNNEADTPDNFQSRRPNTSFCFLDIRSPGLGDTAMYLCATSRGDSGRAGVTDTQYFGPGTRLTVL.

This rearrangement joins TRBV6-2 or TRBV6-3 to TRBJ2-2; a possible D gene is TRBD1 (6 bases). Germline V gene lookup returns CDR1 MNHEY and CDR2 SVGEGT. The CDR3 length is 15 residues. V lost 4 bases, J lost 1 base, and 10 bases lay in between. The CDR3 coding sequence is TGTGCCAGCAGTTCGGACAGTCGGAACACCGGGGAGCTGTTTTTT. Protein sequence: CASSSDSRNTGELFF.

This clonotype was counted once. This sequence joins TRBV28 and TRBJ1-5; no clear D. Germline CDR1 and CDR2: MDHEN and SYDVKM. The CDR3 covers 13 residues. The V and J ends lost 6 bases and 0 bases respectively, with 6 bases between them. CDR3 coding DNA: TGTGCCAGCAGGGGAAGTAGCAATCAGCCCCAGCATTTT. This translates into CASRGSSNQPQHF.

This chain joins TRBV15 and TRBJ2-3; D possibly uses TRBD1 or TRBD2 (6 bases each). This CDR3 is 17 amino acids long. Germline values: CDR1 LNHNV, CDR2 YYDKDF (reference sequence). Trimming took 0 bases from V and 5 from J, leaving 18 bases between them. The CDR3 spells CATSRERAGSRGDTQYF. As DNA, the CDR3 is TGTGCCACCAGCAGAGAGAGAGCGGGCAGCAGGGGAGATACGCAGTATTTT.

This chain links TRBV11-3 with TRBJ2-2, with TRBD2 matching 11 bases. With 7 bases clipped from V and 4 bases from J, the junction kept 11 bases outside the gene matches. The CDR3 is made up of 17 amino acids. Germline assignment: CDR1 SGHNT and CDR2 YENEEA. CDR3 in DNA: TGTGCCAGCATCAAGAGGGAACTAGCGGGAGTCACCGGGGAGCTGTTTTTT. Protein sequence: CASIKRELAGVTGELFF.

This clonotype was observed a handful of times. The chain is built from TRBV4-3 and TRBJ2-3, with 7 nucleotides matching TRBD2. The trim removed 0 bases at V and 1 base at J, leaving 7 bases unmatched. Germline CDR1 and CDR2: LGHNA and YSLEER. CDR3 length: 17 residues. The CDR3 DNA sequence: TGCGCCAGCAGCCAAGAGACTAGCCCCAGTGGCACAGATACGCAGTATTTT. As protein: CASSQETSPSGTDTQYF.

The chain recombines TRBV12-3 or TRBV12-4 with TRBJ2-2; TRBD1 matches 7 bases. After removal of 10 bases from V and 5 bases from J, the junction contained 10 bases not matched to a gene. The CDR3 is 14 amino acids. The CDR3 nucleotides read TGTGCCACCCGATGGCAGGGGGTAACCGGGGAGCTGTTTTTT. This codes for CATRWQGVTGELFF.

This clonotype was observed a handful of times. The chain joins TRBV7-8 to TRBJ1-1; a weak D match, TRBD1 (6 bases). CDR3 length equals 17 residues. Trimming took off 5 bases at V and 1 base at J, with 20 bases between the two ends. From germline, CDR1 is SGHVS and CDR2 FQNEAQ. CDR3 region: CASSRLSRTAKNTEAFF. The CDR3 nucleotides are TGTGCCAGCAGCAGGTTAAGCCGGACAGCCAAGAACACTGAAGCTTTCTTT.

This clonotype has ten or more counts. This rearrangement joins TRBV7-2 to TRBJ2-1; weak D call: TRBD1 (6 bases). Looked up from germline, CDR1 is SGHTA and CDR2 is FQGNSA. The CDR3 loop spans 12 amino acids. V was trimmed by 5 bases and J by 9 bases, leaving 11 bases between them. The CDR3 protein is CASSVTGFEQFF. CDR3 DNA sequence: TGTGCCAGCAGCGTTACAGGGTTTGAGCAGTTCTTC.

This clonotype was detected a few times. This chain uses TRBV20-1 with TRBJ2-2, with TRBD2 matching 7 bases. Germline V gene lookup returns CDR1 DFQATT and CDR2 SNEGSKA (reference sequence). V lost 1 base to trimming and J lost 5 bases; unmatched junction nucleotides: 16. The CDR3 covers 18 residues. The CDR3 DNA reads as TGCAGTGCTAGAGTGTCTATCGGAGCGGGATTGGCTACCGGGGAGCTGTTTTTT. This encodes CSARVSIGAGLATGELFF.

This clonotype appeared a few times. The chain carries TRBV5-1 and TRBJ2-5, with unresolved D. Per the germline V gene, CDR1 is SGHRS and CDR2 is YFSETQ. V was pared by 4 bases and J by 5 bases, with 15 bases between. The CDR3 contains 14 residues. CDR3: CASSGSRSRETQYF. As DNA, the CDR3 is TGCGCCAGCAGCGGCAGCCGCTCCCGGGAGACCCAGTACTTC. Full variable domain (outside the CDR3, taken from reference TRBV5-1 and TRBJ2-5): KAGVTQTPRYLIKTRGQQVTLSCSPISGHRSVSWYQQTPGQGLQFLFEYFSETQRNKGNFPGRFSGRQFSNSRSEMNVSTLELGDSALYLCASSGSRSRETQYFGPGTRLLVL.

The V and J genes are TRBV27 and TRBJ2-3; TRBD2 matches at 12 bases. The CDR3 length is 18 residues. Looked up from germline, CDR1 is MNHEY and CDR2 is SMNVEV (reference sequence). With V trimmed by 3 bases and J by 2 bases, 9 bases remained unmatched. CDR3 nucleotides: TGTGCCAGCAGTTTGAGGAGACTAGCGGGGGTGATCACAGATACGCAGTATTTT. It translates to CASSLRRLAGVITDTQYF.

This clonotype was seen more than once but under ten times. The chain combines TRBV9 with TRBJ1-4; 8 nucleotides match TRBD1. Germline V gives CDR1 SGDLS, CDR2 YYNGEE. The CDR3 contains 15 residues. The junction had 9 bases not matched to a gene; V was cut back by 4 bases and J by 7 bases. In nucleotides, the CDR3 is TGTGCCAGCAGCCCCACAGGGGGAGTAGGTGAAAAACTGTTTTTT. Translating gives CASSPTGGVGEKLFF.

This clonotype has just a few counts. The rearrangement links TRBV12-3 or TRBV12-4 to TRBJ2-7, with D uncertain. Trimming took 9 bases from V and 0 from J, leaving 12 bases between them. The CDR3 runs 13 residues. The CDR3 sequence is CASSYAYSYEQYF. The CDR3 DNA follows: TGTGCCAGTTCATATGCCTACTCCTACGAGCAGTACTTC.

V and J are TRBV12-5 and TRBJ2-7; 8 bases fit TRBD1. The ends lost 4 bases at V and 7 bases at J; junction bases unmatched: 12. The CDR3 has 15 amino acids. Per germline, CDR1 LGHNT and CDR2 FRNRAP. The CDR3 is CASGSTGTGGEEQYF. The CDR3 coding sequence is TGTGCTAGTGGTTCGACCGGGACAGGCGGTGAAGAGCAGTACTTC.

This clonotype was counted a few times. The V and J genes are TRBV9 and TRBJ1-5; D unclear. Germline loops: CDR1 SGDLS, CDR2 YYNGEE. The CDR3 covers 15 residues. Trimming took 0 bases from V and 1 from J, leaving 8 bases between them. The CDR3 DNA follows: TGTGCCAGCAGCGTAGGAGGGAGAAGCAATCAGCCCCAGCATTTT. Its protein is CASSVGGRSNQPQHF.

This chain connects TRBV12-3 or TRBV12-4 to TRBJ1-1; TRBD1 matches 7 bases. This CDR3 has 15 amino acids. With 3 bases clipped from V and 5 bases from J, the junction kept 9 bases outside the gene matches. This CDR3 is CASSFRTGGGTEAFF. CDR3 nucleotides: TGTGCCAGCAGTTTTAGGACAGGTGGGGGGACTGAAGCTTTCTTT.

This rearrangement joins TRBV4-1 to TRBJ2-7; 12 positions agree with TRBD1. CDR1 MGHRA and CDR2 YSYEKL come from the germline V gene. Germline trimming cut 0 bases from V and 1 base from J; bases unmatched to any gene: 7. CDR3 length: 18 amino acids. The CDR3 nucleotides are TGCGCCAGCAGCCAAGATTCCTGGGGACAGGGGGCTTCCTACGAGCAGTACTTC. It specifies CASSQDSWGQGASYEQYF.

This clonotype was recorded a few times. The chain uses TRBV18 and TRBJ1-4, with D uncertain. Trimming left V 1 base short and J 4 bases short, with 16 bases between. The CDR3 is made up of 17 amino acids. Germline V gene data show CDR1 as KGHSH and CDR2 as LQKENI. The CDR3 sequence: CASSPRLVAGLNEKLFF. Here the CDR3 DNA reads TGTGCCAGCTCACCACGGTTGGTTGCAGGCCTTAATGAAAAACTGTTTTTT.

The chain combines TRBV18 with TRBJ2-5; a possible D gene is TRBD2 (6 bases). Trimming left V 6 bases short and J 11 bases short, with 10 bases between. CDR3 length equals 10 residues. From germline, CDR1 is KGHSH and CDR2 LQKENI. The CDR3 reads CASSGTLQYF. The CDR3, as DNA: TGTGCCAGCTCCGGGACTTTACAGTACTTC.

This clonotype was found a few times. The DNA for the CDR3 is TGCAGCGTTGGGGAGGACAGGGGCTATGGCTACACCTTC. Its protein product is CSVGEDRGYGYTF. V gene TRBV29-1 combines with J gene TRBJ1-2; 9 bases map to TRBD1. CDR3 size: 13 residues. V shed 4 bases and J 4 bases; nucleotides not matched to a gene: 4. Per germline, CDR1 SQVTM and CDR2 ANQGSEA.

Regarding this clonotype: One end of the junction varies from germline; a read error may be responsible. The chain couples TRBV4-3 to TRBJ2-2; 11 bases agree with TRBD1. Germline lookup yields CDR1 LGHNA and CDR2 YSLEER. This CDR3 comprises 15 residues. The CDR3 DNA reads as TGCGCTAGCAGCCTATGGACAGGGGGCTCCGGGGAGCTGTTTTTT. Protein product: CASSLWTGGSGELFF.

The chain carries TRBV6-5 and TRBJ2-7, with 7 bases identical to TRBD2. Germline V gives CDR1 MNHEY, CDR2 SVGAGI. This CDR3 comprises 14 residues. V was clipped by 5 bases and J by 8 bases; unmatched bases: 12. This CDR3 reads CASSPGGSGAKQYF. The CDR3 DNA reads as TGTGCCAGCAGTCCTGGGGGGAGCGGGGCAAAGCAGTACTTC.

V gene TRBV5-1 combines with J gene TRBJ2-5; D remains unclear. Trimming left V 5 bases short and J 2 bases short, with 10 bases between. CDR3 length: 13 amino acids. Germline loops: CDR1 SGHRS, CDR2 YFSETQ. The DNA for the CDR3 is TGCGCCAGCAGACGGAAGGTTCAAGAGACCCAGTACTTC. This codes for CASRRKVQETQYF.

The rearrangement uses TRBV9 and TRBJ2-7; 11 bases fit TRBD2. Looked up from germline, CDR1 is SGDLS and CDR2 is YYNGEE. The CDR3 runs 15 residues. V shed 0 bases and J 4 bases; nucleotides not matched to a gene: 3. CDR3: CASSVGSSGRYEQYF. In nucleotides, the CDR3 is TGTGCCAGCAGCGTAGGGTCTAGCGGGAGGTACGAGCAGTACTTC. Full variable domain (remainder filled in from reference TRBV9 and TRBJ2-7): DSGVTQTPKHLITATGQRVTLRCSPRSGDLSVYWYQQSLDQGLQFLIQYYNGEERAKGNILERFSAQQFPDLHSELNLSSLELGDSALYFCASSVGSSGRYEQYFGPGTRLTVT.